This is a list of T cell receptor beta chains from one sample in a study of Tregs in tolerant kidney transplant recipients. Using immunoSEQ multiplex PCR, the repertoire was profiled, and TCRdb retains in-frame clones only, with some absent. Of roughly 66,000 clones in the sample, over 85% were seen once. The source was CD8+ T cells from blood, collected before the transplant. The receptor set was obtained from a human donor who received a combined kidney and bone marrow transplant. Both conserved end residues are part of each CDR3. D genes are given only for firm matches. Clone size, where shown, is once, few, many, or a class for clones that have expanded.

j_call clone_size v_call d_call cdr3_nt cdr3_aa
TRBJ1-2 . TRBV7-6 . TGTGCCAGCAGCTTGAGCGTACGGGATGTGAACTATGGCTACACCTTC CASSLSVRDVNYGYTF
TRBJ2-3 . TRBV13 TRBD1 TGTGCCAGCAGCTTGAAACTGGACAGGCTGAGCACAGATACGCAGTATTTT CASSLKLDRLSTDTQYF
TRBJ2-1 . TRBV7-8 TRBD2 TGTGCCAGCACGGGGGAGAGCGGGAGGGCTAGGGATGAGCAGTTCTTC CASTGESGRARDEQFF
TRBJ2-7 . TRBV4-3 . TGCGCCAGCAGCCAAGAGCGAGTAGGGGGAGATGGGTACGAGCAGTACTTC CASSQERVGGDGYEQYF
TRBJ2-7 once TRBV10-3 TRBD1 TGTGCCATCAGTACAGGGGCCGACGAGCAGTACTTC CAISTGADEQYF
TRBJ1-2 few TRBV6-6 . TGTGCCGGCCGGGACACCGGTGATGGCTACACCTTC CAGRDTGDGYTF
TRBJ2-7 . TRBV7-2 TRBD1 TGTGCCAGCAGCGACAGGGGTATAGTCTACGAGCAGTACTTC CASSDRGIVYEQYF
TRBJ2-1 . TRBV5-6 . TGTGCCAGCAGCGCGGACATAAACAATGAGCAGTTCTTC CASSADINNEQFF
TRBJ1-6 . TRBV6-6 . TGTGCCAGCAGTTATCTCAGTTTGGATAATTCACCCCTCCACTTT CASSYLSLDNSPLHF
TRBJ1-6 few TRBV7-8 TRBD1 TGTGCCAGCAGCCCGACAGGGCCTGGTGATTCACCCCTCCACTTT CASSPTGPGDSPLHF
TRBJ1-2 . TRBV7-9 TRBD1 TGTGCCAGCAGCCCGACCACAGGGGTAGGCTATGGCTACACCTTC CASSPTTGVGYGYTF
TRBJ2-5 . TRBV4-1 . TGCGCCAGCAGCCAAGAGACCGTAGAGGCCCAGTACTTC CASSQETVEAQYF
TRBJ2-2 . TRBV9 TRBD2 TGTGCCAGCAGCGTCGAGCGGGGGGGCCTGGACACCGGGGAGCTGTTTTTT CASSVERGGLDTGELFF
TRBJ2-6 . TRBV27 . TGTGCCAGCAGTCAATCGGCCGGGAACGTCCTGACTTTC CASSQSAGNVLTF
TRBJ1-2 . TRBV6-1 . TGTGCCAGCAGTGAAGCGCCAGGGCATTATGGCTACACCTTC CASSEAPGHYGYTF
TRBJ2-7 . TRBV2 . TGTGCCAGCAGTGAGTTAGCGGCGAACCTCTACGAGCAGTACTTC CASSELAANLYEQYF
TRBJ2-1 . TRBV19 TRBD2 TGTGCCAGTACCCTGACTAGCGGGGGGTACAATGAGCAGTTCTTC CASTLTSGGYNEQFF
TRBJ1-1 . TRBV10-3 . TGTGCCATCAGTGGGAACAGGGACACTGAAGCTTTCTTT CAISGNRDTEAFF
TRBJ2-3 . TRBV7-3 TRBD2 TGTGCCAGCAGCTTAAGGTCTAGCGGGAGGGCAGATACGCAGTATTTT CASSLRSSGRADTQYF
TRBJ2-1 . TRBV6-5 TRBD2 TGTGCCAGCAGGACTAGCGGGACCAATGAGCAGTTCTTC CASRTSGTNEQFF
TRBJ2-7 . TRBV7-2 . TGTGCCAGCAGCTTAGCGTTGGCGGATCGGGGAGAGCAGTACTTC CASSLALADRGEQYF
TRBJ1-2 . TRBV13 . TGTGCCAGCAGCATTGGAGGGGGGGGGCTTGGCTACACCTTC CASSIGGGGLGYTF
TRBJ2-1 . TRBV4-3 TRBD2 TGCGCCAGCAGCCATCTCGGGGGGGCCGGGTACTATGAGCAGTTCTTC CASSHLGGAGYYEQFF
TRBJ1-1 . TRBV6-1 . TGTGCCAGCAGTGAAGCGGAGGGCAGGAACACTGAAGCTTTCTTT CASSEAEGRNTEAFF
TRBJ1-2 . TRBV4-3 . TGCGCCAGCAGCCCCGCGGGCCAGAATTATGGCTACACCTTC CASSPAGQNYGYTF